A selection of T cell receptor beta chains follows, all from one sample in a study of T cell repertoires in ileal Crohn's disease. The protocol was immunoSEQ multiplex PCR, while the TCRdb copy is restricted to in-frame clones and leaves out a portion. The sample gives approximately 12,000 clones, around 70% of which show up once; over 8.5% is in the top ten. The sequencing sample was made of ileal tissue. The receptors shown here come from an adult with Crohn's disease. CDR3s include the opening cysteine and the closing phenylalanine or tryptophan. The D gene is left open where the match is weak. Rows may omit the clone size; those that give it use once, few, many or a size class.

j_call clone_size v_call d_call cdr3_aa cdr3_nt
TRBJ1-6 . TRBV2 . CASRTGPNSPLHF TGTGCCAGCAGGACCGGGCCTAATTCACCCCTCCACTTT
TRBJ1-3 . TRBV28 . CASSFDGNTIYF TGTGCCAGCAGTTTTGACGGAAACACCATATATTTT
TRBJ2-7 . TRBV7-6 . CASSLVRERSYEQYF TGTGCCAGCAGCTTAGTCCGGGAGCGCTCCTACGAGCAGTACTTC
TRBJ1-2 . TRBV13 . CASSPVGVIYGYTF TGTGCCAGCAGCCCCGTAGGGGTTATCTATGGCTACACCTTC
TRBJ2-5 . TRBV7-8 TRBD2 CASSSPSGGGETQYF TGTGCCAGCAGCAGCCCTAGCGGGGGTGGAGAGACCCAGTACTTC
TRBJ1-5 . TRBV2 . CASSEGLGQPQHF TGTGCCAGCAGTGAAGGGTTAGGGCAGCCCCAGCATTTT
TRBJ2-2 . TRBV18 . CASSPWRGNTGELFF TGTGCCAGCTCACCATGGCGGGGAAACACCGGGGAGCTGTTTTTT
TRBJ1-5 few TRBV2 . CASSAVDSNQPQHF TGTGCCAGCAGTGCTGTTGATAGCAATCAGCCCCAGCATTTT
TRBJ2-1 . TRBV11-2 . CASSPPPSGNEQFF TGTGCCAGCAGCCCCCCCCCGTCCGGCAATGAGCAGTTCTTC
TRBJ2-1 few TRBV7-6 TRBD1 CASSFPGQLNEQFF TGTGCCAGCAGCTTTCCGGGACAGCTCAATGAGCAGTTCTTC
TRBJ2-5 . TRBV7-2 . CASSRRGGASRETQYF TGTGCCAGCAGCCGAAGGGGGGGGGCTTCACGAGAGACCCAGTACTTC
TRBJ2-7 . TRBV6-1 TRBD1 CASRVTGGIGYEQYF TGTGCCAGCAGGGTGACAGGGGGCATTGGCTACGAGCAGTACTTC
TRBJ1-2 . TRBV5-6 TRBD1 CASSSLDRGRPYYGYTF TGTGCCAGCAGCTCGCTGGACAGGGGAAGACCTTACTATGGCTACACCTTC
TRBJ1-1 once TRBV15 TRBD1 CATSRGTGGENTEAFF TGTGCCACCAGCAGAGGAACAGGGGGCGAGAACACTGAAGCTTTCTTT
TRBJ1-5 few TRBV6-1 TRBD1 CATWWGQTSNQPQHF TGTGCCACCTGGTGGGGACAGACAAGCAATCAGCCCCAGCATTTT
TRBJ2-3 . TRBV7-3 . CASSQDLRLQDTDTQYF TGCGCCAGCAGCCAAGATCTCCGGCTACAGGACACAGATACGCAGTATTTT
TRBJ2-3 . TRBV10-3 TRBD2 CAISGTASGGTDTQYF TGTGCCATCAGCGGAACTGCGAGCGGGGGCACAGATACGCAGTATTTT
TRBJ2-5 . TRBV5-6 TRBD2 CASSPRLAGAGTQYF TGTGCCAGCAGTCCCAGACTAGCGGGGGCGGGGACCCAGTACTTC
TRBJ2-5 . TRBV5-4 . CASSPPQQETQYF TGTGCCAGCAGCCCGCCCCAGCAAGAGACCCAGTACTTC
TRBJ2-3 medium-sized TRBV28 . CASIQNLGRGGTDTQYF TGTGCCAGCATACAAAATTTGGGGCGTGGTGGCACAGATACGCAGTATTTT
TRBJ2-1 medium-sized TRBV30 TRBD2 CAWSEAGGRDEQFF TGTGCCTGGAGTGAAGCGGGGGGCCGGGATGAGCAGTTCTTC
TRBJ2-5 once TRBV7-3 . CASSRTDEETQYF TGTGCCAGCAGCCGGACTGATGAGGAGACCCAGTACTTC
TRBJ2-3 medium-sized TRBV19 TRBD1 CASGVGQGATDTQYF TGTGCCAGTGGTGTAGGACAGGGCGCCACAGATACGCAGTATTTT
TRBJ2-1 . TRBV7-3 TRBD2 CASSVVSSGVYNEQFF TGTGCCAGCAGCGTGGTGTCTAGCGGGGTTTACAATGAGCAGTTCTTC
TRBJ1-1 . TRBV28 . CASTTIREAFF TGTGCCAGCACCACCATAAGGGAAGCTTTCTTT
TRBJ1-1 once TRBV10-3 TRBD1 CAIKTGGGEAFF TGTGCCATTAAGACAGGGGGAGGTGAAGCTTTCTTT
TRBJ1-6 . TRBV5-1 . CASSLVTGTNSPLHF TGCGCCAGCAGCTTGGTAACGGGGACTAATTCACCCCTCCACTTT
TRBJ1-2 . TRBV7-2 . CASSRRVNYGYTF TGTGCCAGCAGCCGCAGGGTTAACTATGGCTACACCTTC
TRBJ1-1 . TRBV6-1 TRBD1 CASSPQGGSTEAFF TGTGCCAGCAGCCCTCAGGGGGGGAGCACTGAAGCTTTCTTT
TRBJ2-3 . TRBV4-1 TRBD2 CASSHEGLAGGTDTQYF TGCGCCAGCAGCCATGAAGGGCTAGCGGGGGGCACAGATACGCAGTATTTT
TRBJ2-7 . TRBV2 . CASSVGFDEQYF TGTGCCAGCAGTGTAGGATTCGACGAGCAGTATTTC
TRBJ2-6 . TRBV7-9 . CASSLRGEGASYGANVLTF TGTGCCAGCAGCTTACGCGGGGAGGGGGCGTCTTATGGGGCCAACGTCCTGACTTTC
TRBJ1-5 . TRBV28 . CASRGGASSISQPQHF TGTGCCAGCCGTGGGGGAGCTTCCTCCATCAGTCAGCCCCAGCATTTT
TRBJ1-5 . TRBV25-1 . CASSELSVNQPQHF TGTGCCAGCAGTGAACTAAGCGTAAATCAGCCCCAGCATTTT
TRBJ2-7 few TRBV11-2 TRBD2 CASSLLAGPAYEQYF TGTGCCAGCAGCTTACTAGCGGGGCCTGCCTACGAGCAGTACTTC
TRBJ2-2 . TRBV6-4 . CASTGSTGELFF TGTGCCAGCACCGGGAGCACCGGGGAGCTGTTTTTT
TRBJ2-7 . TRBV28 TRBD1 CASSSWGTGSYEQYF TGTGCCAGCAGTTCATGGGGGACAGGGTCTTACGAGCAGTACTTC
TRBJ1-5 few TRBV27 TRBD1 CASSLSTAGGKPQHF TGTGCCAGCAGTTTATCTACGGCAGGGGGTAAGCCCCAGCATTTT
TRBJ1-2 few TRBV21-1 . CASSKDMSGGVYGYTF TGTGCCAGCAGCAAAGATATGTCAGGGGGCGTCTATGGCTACACCTTC
TRBJ1-1 few TRBV19 TRBD1 CATQQQGRVTEAFF TGTGCCACCCAGCAACAGGGGAGGGTAACTGAAGCTTTCTTT
TRBJ1-6 medium-sized TRBV30 TRBD1 CAGDRGNSPLHF TGTGCCGGGGACAGGGGTAATTCACCCCTCCACTTT
TRBJ2-7 . TRBV6-5 TRBD1 CASRRGQGGEYEQYF TGTGCCAGCAGGCGAGGACAGGGGGGAGAGTACGAGCAGTACTTC
TRBJ1-4 . TRBV15 . CATSPGTRNEKLFF TGTGCCACCAGCCCCGGGACAAGGAATGAAAAACTGTTTTTT
TRBJ1-5 . TRBV5-1 . CASSPDFNQPQHF TGCGCCAGCAGCCCGGACTTTAATCAGCCCCAGCATTTT
TRBJ2-3 . TRBV4-1 . CASSQDYRDTDTQYF TGCGCCAGCAGCCAAGATTACAGGGACACAGATACGCAGTATTTT
TRBJ1-1 . TRBV5-1 . CASSSSFGSTEAFF TGCGCCAGCAGCTCCTCGTTCGGGTCGACTGAAGCTTTCTTT
TRBJ2-3 . TRBV28 . CASGDVTDTQYF TGTGCCAGCGGGGATGTAACAGATACGCAGTATTTT